The 23 T cell receptor beta chains listed next were all sequenced from one sample in a study of T cell repertoires in cytomegalovirus infection. TCRdb re-analysed the reads in MiXCR, keeping a single row per CDR3 protein. The repertoire holds about 900,000 distinct CDR3 sequences, with 25% to 40% as singletons. Antigens of these TCRs are unknown. The source material was cultured CD8+ T cells from PBMCs, sampled from culture after CMV antigen stimulation. The receptors shown here come from a human donor in good health (CMV status not recorded). Some clones in this sample may be carry-over from other donors' samples.

At least ten counts were recorded for this clonotype. The chain uses TRBV7-9 and TRBJ2-7, with D maybe TRBD1 (7 bases). Looked up from germline, CDR1 is SEHNR and CDR2 is FQNEAQ (reference sequence). CDR3 length: 12 amino acids. V lost 4 bases, J lost 7 bases, and 11 bases lay in between. The CDR3 region has the DNA TGTGCCAGCAGCTCGACAGGGAGGGAGCAGTACGTC. It specifies CASSSTGREQYV.

This clonotype was detected only a few times. CDR3 residues: CASSQGQGLRTEAFF. Written as DNA, the CDR3 is TGCGCCAGCAGCCAAGGACAGGGTTTAAGGACTGAAGCTTTCTTT. This chain joins TRBV4-1 and TRBJ1-1; TRBD1 aligns across 7 bases. Germline V gene sequence: CDR1 MGHRA, CDR2 YSYEKL. V lost 1 base to trimming and J lost 5 bases; unmatched junction nucleotides: 7. The CDR3 totals 15 residues.

This clonotype was detected ten times or more. The chain joins TRBV7-2 to TRBJ2-1; perhaps D is TRBD1 or TRBD2 (6 bases each). The CDR3 is 16 amino acids. Trimming pared 3 bases from V and 8 bases from J, leaving 20 bases between. From germline, CDR1 is SGHTA and CDR2 FQGNSA. The DNA of the CDR3 is TGTGCCAGCAGCTTTTTAGGTCAGGGGAGGTTGGATGAGCAGTTCTTC. Its translation: CASSFLGQGRLDEQFF. Full variable domain (rest looked up from reference TRBV7-2 and TRBJ2-1): GAGVSQSPSNKVTEKGKDVELRCDPISGHTALYWYRQSLGQGLEFLIYFQGNSAPDKSGLPSDRFSAERTGGSVSTLTIQRTQQEDSAVYLCASSFLGQGRLDEQFFGPGTRLTVL.

J is TRBJ2-7 and V is TRBV7-9; the match to TRBD1 covers 8 bases. Germline CDR1 and CDR2: SEHNR and FQNEAQ (reference sequence). CDR3 length: 13 residues. V lost 4 bases to trimming and J lost 5 bases; unmatched junction nucleotides: 4. The CDR3 loop is CASSSGQGHEQYF. Written as DNA, the CDR3 is TGTGCCAGCAGCTCAGGACAGGGCCACGAGCAGTACTTC.

This chain connects TRBV20-1 to TRBJ2-2, with D perhaps assigned TRBD1 or TRBD2 (5 bases each). The V end lost 3 bases, the J end lost 2 bases, and 16 bases lay between the germline ends. Germline V gene lookup returns CDR1 DFQATT and CDR2 SNEGSKA (reference sequence). The CDR3 consists of 16 residues. Here the CDR3 reads CSARGPGRRNTGELFF. The CDR3 region has the DNA TGCAGTGCTAGGGGCCCGGGACGGAGAAACACCGGGGAGCTGTTTTTT.

In its sample, this clonotype was seen many times. The rearrangement uses TRBV7-6 and TRBJ2-3; D is possibly TRBD2 (6 bases). The CDR3 spans 15 residues. From germline, CDR1 is SGHVS and CDR2 FNYEAQ. V was clipped by 5 bases and J by 3 bases, with 15 bases between them. CDR3 nucleotides: TGTGCCAGCAGCCCAGGGCGGGGATGGACAGATACGCAGTATTTT. This codes for CASSPGRGWTDTQYF. The whole variable domain, remainder taken from reference TRBV7-6 and TRBJ2-3, is GAGVSQSPRYKVTKRGQDVALRCDPISGHVSLYWYRQALGQGPEFLTYFNYEAQQDKSGLPNDRFSAERPEGSISTLTIQRTEQRDSAMYRCASSPGRGWTDTQYFGPGTRLTVL.

This sequence joins TRBV7-9 and TRBJ2-1; D gene ambiguous. From germline, CDR1 is SEHNR and CDR2 FQNEAQ (reference sequence). V lost 7 bases to trimming and J lost 6 bases, with 13 bases between them. This CDR3 spans 13 amino acids. CDR3 coding DNA: TGTGCCAGCACCCTGCCATTTGTCAATGAGCAGTTCTTC. Amino acid sequence: CASTLPFVNEQFF.

This clonotype was found a few times. The rearrangement uses TRBV27 and TRBJ1-5; D gene uncertain. Looked up from germline, CDR1 is MNHEY and CDR2 is SMNVEV (reference sequence). Trimming pared 5 bases from V and 6 bases from J, leaving 17 bases between. The CDR3 is made up of 15 amino acids. CDR3 sequence: CASSPMRYEGQPQHF. The CDR3 nucleotides are TGTGCCAGCAGTCCGATGCGGTATGAGGGTCAGCCCCAGCATTTT.

This clonotype was detected ten times or more. This rearrangement joins TRBV7-2 to TRBJ2-5; D is possibly TRBD1 or TRBD2 (7 bases each). The CDR3 is 15 amino acids. Germline CDR1 is SGHTA and CDR2 is FQGNSA. Deletions cut 5 bases from V and 5 bases from J, with 18 bases between. In DNA form, the CDR3 reads TGTGCCAGCAGCCAGGGGGGAGGGGTACTTGAGACCCAGTACTTC. Protein sequence: CASSQGGGVLETQYF.

The genes are TRBV27 and TRBJ1-1; possibly TRBD1 for D (5 bases). V was cut by 2 bases and J by 5 bases, with 15 bases left in between. The CDR3 consists of 15 residues. The V gene's germline CDR1 is MNHEY and CDR2 SMNVEV (reference sequence). CDR3 nucleotides: TGTGCCAGCAGTTTAGTATGGCAGGGAAAGACTGAAGCTTTCTTT. This encodes CASSLVWQGKTEAFF.

The rearrangement joins TRBV4-1 to TRBJ1-4, with D tentatively TRBD1 (5 bases). Per germline, CDR1 MGHRA and CDR2 YSYEKL. The CDR3 loop spans 19 amino acids. The V end was cut by 0 bases, the J end by 6 bases, with 23 bases between. The CDR3, as DNA: TGCGCCAGCAGCCAAGATCTCCGTCAGGGAAGAAGTCGGGATGAAAAACTGTTTTTT. It yields the protein CASSQDLRQGRSRDEKLFF.

The chain couples TRBV7-9 to TRBJ1-5, with a weak D call TRBD1 (5 bases). The germline V gene has CDR1 SEHNR and CDR2 FQNEAQ (reference sequence). This CDR3 is 15 amino acids long. Trimming took 3 bases from V and 4 from J, leaving 13 bases between them. The CDR3 region is CASSLGVGVNQPQHF. The CDR3 nucleotides read TGTGCCAGCAGCTTGGGAGTAGGGGTTAATCAGCCCCAGCATTTT.

This clonotype has only a few counts. J is TRBJ2-7 and V is TRBV6-2 or TRBV6-3, with D possibly matching TRBD1 (6 bases). Trimming pared 6 bases from V and 6 bases from J, leaving 12 bases between. Germline CDR1 is MNHEY and CDR2 is SVGEGT. The CDR3 consists of 12 residues. The CDR3 spells CASRSAGVEQYF. Here the CDR3 DNA reads TGTGCCAGCAGAAGTGCAGGGGTCGAGCAGTACTTC.

In this sample, this clonotype turned up many times. This chain uses TRBV6-5 with TRBJ2-7; D is unresolved. Germline V CDR1 and CDR2: MNHEY, SVGAGI. V lost 0 bases and J 4 bases, leaving 7 bases between the germline ends. The CDR3 totals 13 residues. The CDR3: CASSYSIGYEQYV. In DNA, the CDR3 is TGTGCCAGCAGTTACTCGATTGGGTACGAGCAGTACGTC.

As to this clonotype: Given a much more abundant clone one base away, this may be a read error. The chain carries TRBV7-6 and TRBJ2-1; TRBD1 or TRBD2 may be the D gene (6 bases each). V lost 5 bases and J lost 2, with 13 bases in between. There are 15 residues in the CDR3. Germline V CDR1 and CDR2: SGHVS, FNYEAQ. This CDR3 is CASSPRGEAYNEQFF. The CDR3 DNA reads as TGTGCCAGCAGCCCTAGGGGGGAAGCCTACAATGAGCAGTTCTTC.

The V call is TRBV5-1, the J call TRBJ2-1; weak D call: TRBD2 (5 bases). Germline CDR1 SGHRS, CDR2 YFSETQ. Trimming shortened V by 5 bases and J by 4 bases, and 10 bases separated the two germline ends. This CDR3 has 13 amino acids. CDR3 amino acids: CASRFEGYNEQFF. The CDR3 nucleotides read TGCGCCAGCAGGTTTGAGGGATACAATGAGCAGTTCTTC.

This clonotype appeared a few times. This chain connects TRBV6-1 to TRBJ1-5; D gene ambiguous. This CDR3 has 14 amino acids. CDR1 and CDR2 (germline): MNHNS, SASEGT. Deletions cut 10 bases from V and 1 base from J, with 14 bases between. The CDR3 loop is CATWDFLSNQPQHF. DNA for the CDR3: TGTGCCACCTGGGATTTCTTGAGCAATCAGCCCCAGCATTTT.

This clonotype was recorded at least ten times. The J gene is TRBJ2-3, the V gene TRBV6-5; D possibly corresponds to TRBD2 (5 bases). V lost 1 base and J 0 bases, leaving 14 bases between the germline ends. The CDR3 is made up of 17 amino acids. CDR1 is MNHEY, CDR2 SVGAGI, per germline. The chain's CDR3 is CASSYYAREYSTDTQYF. The CDR3 DNA reads TGTGCCAGCAGTTACTACGCCCGGGAATATAGCACAGATACGCAGTATTTT.

This sequence joins TRBV27 and TRBJ1-4; D might be TRBD1 (6 bases). Germline V gene data show CDR1 as MNHEY and CDR2 as SMNVEV (reference sequence). This CDR3 is 12 amino acids long. V was clipped by 6 bases and J by 8 bases, with 10 bases between them. The CDR3 protein is CASRGQPEKLFF. The CDR3 DNA follows: TGTGCCAGCAGAGGACAGCCCGAAAAACTGTTTTTT.

This chain uses TRBV25-1 with TRBJ2-3; TRBD1 matches 9 bases. The germline CDR1 and CDR2 sequences are MGHDK and SYGVNS. This CDR3 is 16 amino acids long. Trimming removed 4 bases from V and 2 bases from J; junction bases left unmatched: 7. The CDR3 region is CASSARTGDPTDTQYF. The CDR3 DNA is TGTGCCAGCAGTGCCCGGACAGGGGATCCCACAGATACGCAGTATTTT.

This clonotype came up a few times. The V gene is TRBV12-3 or TRBV12-4, the J gene TRBJ2-3; 7 positions match TRBD1. The junction had 7 bases not matched to a gene; V was cut back by 3 bases and J by 4 bases. CDR3 size: 15 residues. CDR3 residues: CASSFSLQGADTQYF. DNA for the CDR3: TGTGCCAGCAGTTTTTCCCTCCAGGGGGCAGATACGCAGTATTTT.

This clonotype was seen a handful of times. This chain connects TRBV6-2 or TRBV6-3 to TRBJ1-3; TRBD1 is a possible D gene (5 bases). CDR3 length: 17 amino acids. V dropped 5 bases and J dropped 0 bases, with 17 bases sitting between them. Germline assignment: CDR1 MNHEY and CDR2 SVGEGT. CDR3 amino acids: CASSPGTSSFSGNTIYF. The CDR3 DNA sequence: TGTGCCAGCAGTCCCGGGACTTCTTCTTTCTCTGGAAACACCATATATTTT.

The chain carries TRBV4-1 and TRBJ2-5; D gene ambiguous. Trimming took off 1 base at V and 2 bases at J, with 11 bases between the two ends. This CDR3 region has 15 residues. Germline V gene data show CDR1 as MGHRA and CDR2 as YSYEKL. As DNA, the CDR3 is TGCGCCAGCAGCCAAGCAATGACTTTACAAGAGACCCAGTACTTC. It specifies CASSQAMTLQETQYF.